This record looks at one TCR beta chain sequence and its context. The sample originates from a study of OX40 agonist ivuxolimab in advanced cancers. There are 13 residues in the CDR3. The V end lost 4 bases, the J end lost 8 bases, and 15 bases lay between the germline ends. Germline values: CDR1 SGHNT, CDR2 YYREEE (reference sequence). Data came from immunoSEQ multiplex PCR; TCRdb stores just in-frame clones and leaves some out. The data show 45,000 to 60,000 clones, roughly 90% seen once. The receptor was derived from an adult with an advanced solid tumor such as melanoma, head and neck, liver or kidney cancer. V usage is TRBV5-4 and J usage is TRBJ1-2, with D possibly matching TRBD1 (6 bases). Material: CD4+ or CD8+ T cells sorted from blood, obtained in a trial of the OX40 agonist ivuxolimab. CDR3 bases: TGTGCCAGCAGCCCAGAGGGGGAGGAGGGCTACACCTTC. Translating gives CASSPEGEEGYTF. Full variable domain (missing parts from reference TRBV5-4 and TRBJ1-2): ETGVTQSPTHLIKTRGQQVTLRCSSQSGHNTVSWYQQALGQGPQFIFQYYREEENGRGNFPPRFSGLQFPNYSSELNVNALELDDSALYLCASSPEGEEGYTFGSGTRLTVV.